Described below is a single T cell receptor (beta chain) sequence and its context. Per the original data handling: Reference gene primer amplification in the assay estimated nucleated cell counts. TCRdb's table, derived via immunoSEQ multiplex PCR, lists solely in-frame clones and lacks some. V and J calls and clone size come straight from that table; D and trimming were deduced from the DNA. The sample contains about 14,000 clones, roughly 84% of which appear only once. The record originates from a study of blood T cell repertoires in COVID-19. On the study more broadly: COVID-19 samples, acute and convalescent, were from the United States, Italy and Spain.

V was clipped by 1 base and J by 7 bases; unmatched bases: 8. This CDR3 is built from 16 residues. The V gene's germline CDR1 is SGHRS and CDR2 YFSETQ. This rearrangement joins TRBV5-1 to TRBJ1-4; TRBD1 aligns across 9 bases. The sample was peripheral blood. This TCR was sampled from a woman in her forties or fifties with active or convalescent COVID-19. In DNA form, the CDR3 reads TGCGCCAGCAGCTTGCAGACAGGGGGTCTCGGTGAAAAACTGTTTTTT. It yields the protein CASSLQTGGLGEKLFF.